One and the same sample provided the 20 T cell receptor beta chains below, sequenced in a study of blood T cell repertoires in COVID-19. TCRdb's copy holds only in-frame clones and misses some; the assay was immunoSEQ multiplex PCR. The sample holds about 240,000 clones, roughly 80% seen once. The source material was peripheral blood. The receptors were sampled from a woman under 30 with acute or convalescent COVID-19.

Worth noting for this clone: One end of the junction fails to match germline, which may point to a read error. The chain recombines TRBV27 with TRBJ1-5, with a tentative D call TRBD1 (6 bases). The CDR3 spans 14 residues. Germline V gives CDR1 MNHEY, CDR2 SMNVEV (reference sequence). CDR3 amino acids: CASSISGENQPQHF. CDR3 coding DNA: TGTGCCAGCAGTATATCAGGGGAAAATCAGCCCCAGCATTTT.

This clone came up a few times. The gene calls are TRBV5-4 and TRBJ2-1; D call uncertain. V lost 0 bases and J 2 bases, leaving 9 bases between the germline ends. The CDR3 totals 15 residues. Germline values: CDR1 SGHNT, CDR2 YYREEE (reference sequence). CDR3 DNA sequence: TGTGCCAGCAGCTTGGAACTCCCTGCCTACAATGAGCAGTTCTTC. Translated: CASSLELPAYNEQFF.

The chain carries TRBV5-8 and TRBJ1-5; maybe TRBD1 (5 bases). CDR3 size: 15 residues. Per germline, CDR1 SGHTS and CDR2 YDEGEE. Trimming removed 2 bases at V and 6 bases at J, with 15 bases between. The CDR3 DNA reads TGTGCCAGCAGCTTCGGGGGGGGGATCGGTCAGCCCCAGCATTTT. Protein: CASSFGGGIGQPQHF.

The chain has TRBV2 and TRBJ2-2; D might be TRBD2 (6 bases). This CDR3 has 15 amino acids. Trimming removed 8 bases at V and 2 bases at J, with 15 bases between. Germline V gene sequence: CDR1 SNHLY, CDR2 FYNNEI. CDR3 sequence: CASAAGSHNTGELFF. The CDR3 DNA reads TGTGCCAGCGCCGCGGGGAGCCATAACACCGGGGAGCTGTTTTTT.

This sequence joins TRBV7-9 and TRBJ2-3, with a possible D match to TRBD1 (6 bases). Looked up from germline, CDR1 is SEHNR and CDR2 is FQNEAQ (reference sequence). The CDR3 contains 16 residues. The V and J ends lost 2 bases and 4 bases respectively, with 16 bases between them. CDR3 in DNA: TGTGCCAGCAGCTTACCCGGACAGTCTTGGTCAGATACGCAGTATTTT. Residues: CASSLPGQSWSDTQYF.

The chain employs TRBV12-3 or TRBV12-4 and TRBJ2-3, with D perhaps TRBD1 (6 bases). The CDR3 runs 12 residues. Trimming cost V 6 bases and J 9 bases, with 13 bases left between them. CDR3 bases: TGTGCCAGCAGCCTAGCCCAGGGGACGCAGTATTTT. Translation: CASSLAQGTQYF.

This clone was observed once. The chain uses TRBV2 and TRBJ1-6, with D possibly matching TRBD1 (6 bases). Trimming removed 8 bases at V and 6 bases at J, with 14 bases between. This CDR3 is 14 amino acids long. The germline V gene encodes CDR1 SNHLY and CDR2 FYNNEI. CDR3 coding DNA: TGTGCCAGCGGGGGCCAACTAAGTAATTCACCCCTCCACTTT. Amino acid sequence: CASGGQLSNSPLHF.

The chain carries TRBV5-1 and TRBJ2-2; 10 bases agree with TRBD2. The CDR3 extends over 17 amino acids. CDR1 and CDR2 from the germline V gene are SGHRS and YFSETQ. The J segment lost 1 base and the V segment lost 0 bases, leaving 3 bases of the junction unmatched. CDR3: CASSLVLAGVNTGELFF. The DNA for the CDR3 is TGCGCCAGCAGCTTGGTCCTAGCGGGAGTGAACACCGGGGAGCTGTTTTTT.

The rearrangement joins TRBV9 to TRBJ2-2; 9 bases align to TRBD2. CDR1 is SGDLS, CDR2 YYNGEE, per germline. There are 17 residues in the CDR3. Trimming took 0 bases from V and 2 from J; bases not matched to a gene: 5. The CDR3 here is CASSVVSTSGNTGELFF. As DNA, the CDR3 is TGTGCCAGCAGCGTAGTCTCGACTAGCGGTAACACCGGGGAGCTGTTTTTT.

Here the CDR3 DNA reads TGTGCCAGCAGTTTCTCCAGGGGCCCCAATCAGCCCCAGCATTTT. Encoded protein: CASSFSRGPNQPQHF. The rearrangement uses TRBV6-5 and TRBJ1-5; D possibly corresponds to TRBD1 (6 bases). V lost 4 bases to trimming and J lost 3 bases, with 13 bases between them. The CDR3 contains 15 residues. In germline, CDR1 is MNHEY, CDR2 SVGAGI.

The chain has TRBV5-1 and TRBJ1-1; a possible D gene is TRBD1 (6 bases). CDR3 length: 15 amino acids. Trimming removed 0 bases from V and 5 bases from J, with 14 bases in between. CDR1 and CDR2 from the germline V gene are SGHRS and YFSETQ. CDR3 sequence (DNA): TGCGCCAGCAGCTTGGTAACAGGGTCGGGAACTGAAGCTTTCTTT. Translating it yields CASSLVTGSGTEAFF. Full variable domain (remainder filled in from reference TRBV5-1 and TRBJ1-1): KAGVTQTPRYLIKTRGQQVTLSCSPISGHRSVSWYQQTPGQGLQFLFEYFSETQRNKGNFPGRFSGRQFSNSRSEMNVSTLELGDSALYLCASSLVTGSGTEAFFGQGTRLTVV.

The J gene is TRBJ1-2, the V gene TRBV24-1, with 8 bases matching TRBD1. The CDR3 is made up of 16 amino acids. V gave up 9 bases and J gave up 6 bases; unmatched junction bases: 17. Germline CDR1 and CDR2: KGHDR and SFDVKD. The CDR3: CATRSEPGQGLDGYTF. Here the CDR3 DNA reads TGTGCCACCCGATCAGAACCAGGACAGGGATTGGATGGCTACACCTTC.

The CDR3 sequence is CASRPTGEKYQPQHF. The CDR3 DNA sequence: TGCGCCAGCAGACCGACAGGGGAAAAGTATCAGCCCCAGCATTTT. The chain links TRBV5-1 to TRBJ1-5; 8 nucleotides match TRBD1. Germline-derived CDR1 and CDR2 are SGHRS and YFSETQ. Germline trimming cut 5 bases from V and 5 bases from J; bases unmatched to any gene: 9. The CDR3 sequence is 15 residues long.

This clone appeared a single time. V is TRBV2 and J is TRBJ2-1, with 8 bases matching TRBD2. V lost 3 bases, J lost 7 bases, and 5 bases stayed unmatched. The CDR3 has 14 residues. The germline V gene has CDR1 SNHLY and CDR2 FYNNEI. The CDR3 region has the DNA TGTGCCAGCAGTGACAGGACTAGCCTTAATGAGCAGTTCTTC. Translation gives CASSDRTSLNEQFF.

The chain is built from TRBV10-2 and TRBJ2-1, with D maybe TRBD2 (5 bases). CDR1 WSHSY and CDR2 SAAADI come from the germline V gene. The CDR3 covers 15 residues. V was trimmed by 4 bases and J by 0 bases, leaving 10 bases between them. The CDR3 DNA follows: TGCGCCAGCAGTGGAGGACTTCTCTCCTACAATGAGCAGTTCTTC. This codes for CASSGGLLSYNEQFF.

V is TRBV15 and J is TRBJ2-2; 7 bases are a match to TRBD2. The CDR3 runs to 15 residues. V lost 8 bases, J lost 10 bases, and 16 bases stayed unmatched. Germline V CDR1 and CDR2: LNHNV, YYDKDF (reference sequence). This chain's CDR3 is CATQGRAKGPEELFF. CDR3 nucleotides: TGTGCCACCCAAGGGAGGGCTAAGGGTCCCGAGGAGCTGTTTTTT.

CDR3 loop: CASTGGHGYTF. In DNA form, the CDR3 reads TGTGCCAGTACAGGGGGTCATGGCTACACCTTC. The V and J genes are TRBV19 and TRBJ1-2; TRBD1 matches at 7 bases. Germline trimming cut 7 bases from V and 6 bases from J; bases unmatched to any gene: 2. Germline V gives CDR1 LNHDA, CDR2 SQIVND (reference sequence). The CDR3 has 11 residues. Full variable domain (rest looked up from reference TRBV19 and TRBJ1-2): DGGITQSPKYLFRKEGQNVTLSCEQNLNHDAMYWYRQDPGQGLRLIYYSQIVNDFQKGDIAEGYSVSREKKESFPLTVTSAQKNPTAFYLCASTGGHGYTFGSGTRLTVV.

This chain joins TRBV18 and TRBJ1-2, with TRBD1 identical over 10 bases. Trimming at V came to 1 base and at J to 5 bases, leaving 1 base not matched to a gene. Germline CDR1 KGHSH, CDR2 LQKENI. CDR3 length: 14 amino acids. CDR3 bases: TGTGCCAGCTCACCACGGGACAGGGGTTATGGCTACACCTTC. Translation gives CASSPRDRGYGYTF.

V is TRBV6-5 and J is TRBJ2-1, with 10 bases fitting TRBD2. The CDR3 spans 15 residues. Germline V gene lookup returns CDR1 MNHEY and CDR2 SVGAGI. Trimming cost V 5 bases and J 8 bases; bases outside gene matches: 9. CDR3: CASSRTSGTLDEQFF. CDR3 DNA: TGTGCCAGCAGTCGAACTAGCGGGACGTTGGATGAGCAGTTCTTC.

This chain connects TRBV6-5 to TRBJ2-1; TRBD2 matches 9 bases. CDR1 and CDR2 from the germline V gene are MNHEY and SVGAGI. V lost 2 bases, J lost 10 bases, and 9 bases stayed unmatched. The length of the CDR3 is 15 residues. The DNA of the CDR3 is TGTGCCAGCAGTTACGGGACTAGCCGGAGCGGCGAGCAGTTCTTC. Protein product: CASSYGTSRSGEQFF.